This T cell receptor (beta chain) is from a study of regulatory T cells in long-lasting Graves disease. Points from the study as a whole: When disease was persistent, TRBV28, TRBJ1-2 and TRBJ2-5 were the favored segments. TCR diversity was lower in persistent Graves' patients than in newly diagnosed ones.

Arm-PCR of CDR3 regions and iRepertoire HTBI primers were used to build TCR beta libraries. MiXCR was run by TCRdb on the multiplex PCR reads, yielding one entry per CDR3 protein. The table shows about 520,000 distinct CDR3 sequences, with about 11% occurring only once. V lost 6 bases, J lost 3 bases, and 8 bases stayed unmatched. The CDR3 contains 15 residues. From germline, CDR1 is SNHLY and CDR2 FYNNEI. This clonotype was counted many times. Its target is not known. Regarding time point: newly diagnosed GD, antithyroid drugs for less than 3 months. There was RNA extracted from PBMCs, and the TCR library was made from it. The sample was also reused in another study, on T cells in Graves' hyperthyroidism and ophthalmopathy. This second study notes: Using the HTBI primer set, a first-round RT-PCR was run on the TCR CDR3.

Material: peripheral blood mononuclear cells (PBMCs), obtained at new diagnosis, from a patient treated with antithyroid drugs. The TCR sequence derives from a woman aged 30 to 39 with Graves disease. V is TRBV2 and J is TRBJ2-7; 10 positions match TRBD2. The CDR3 protein is CASRFRTSGNYEQYF. In DNA form, the CDR3 reads TGTGCCAGCAGGTTTCGGACTAGCGGAAACTACGAGCAGTACTTC. The variable domain in full, with the rest retrieved from reference TRBV2 and TRBJ2-7, is EPEVTQTPSHQVTQMGQEVILRCVPISNHLYFYWYRQILGQKVEFLVSFYNNEISEKSEIFDDQFSVERPDGSNFTLKIRSTKLEDSAMYFCASRFRTSGNYEQYFGPGTRLTVT.